What follows are 30 T cell receptor beta chains derived from one specimen sequenced in a study of technical replicates of blood from several donors. Profiling relied on immunoSEQ multiplex PCR, and the TCRdb table lists in-frame clones only, not all of them. The data hold around 57,000 clones, with roughly 94% observed a single time. Sequenced sample: T cells isolated from PBMCs. The receptors stem from a human donor in good health.

The genes are TRBV11-3 and TRBJ1-1; TRBD1 is a possible D gene (6 bases). V dropped 5 bases and J dropped 0 bases, with 16 bases sitting between them. Germline lookup yields CDR1 SGHNT and CDR2 YENEEA. The CDR3 is 16 residues long. The CDR3 nucleotides are TGTGCCAGCAGCCCCTTAGAAGGGGGTATGAACACTGAAGCTTTCTTT. It encodes CASSPLEGGMNTEAFF.

J is TRBJ1-1 and V is TRBV28; 8 positions agree with TRBD1. The germline gives CDR1 MDHEN, CDR2 SYDVKM. The CDR3 has 13 amino acids. The trim removed 5 bases at V and 8 bases at J, leaving 7 bases unmatched. In DNA, the CDR3 is TGTGCCAGCAGTCACAGGGGGACTTGGGAAGCTTTCTTT. Protein product: CASSHRGTWEAFF.

The rearrangement uses TRBV9 and TRBJ2-2; tentatively, D is TRBD2 (6 bases). The V gene's germline CDR1 is SGDLS and CDR2 YYNGEE. V was pared by 1 base and J by 5 bases, with 15 bases between. The length of the CDR3 is 16 residues. The CDR3 loop is CASSVKLDYRTGELFF. Written as DNA, the CDR3 is TGTGCCAGCAGCGTAAAGTTGGACTATAGGACCGGGGAGCTGTTTTTT.

The chain couples TRBV6-5 to TRBJ1-1; TRBD1 might be the D (5 bases). This CDR3 contains 16 residues. Trimming removed 3 bases at V and 1 base at J, with 15 bases between. The germline V gene encodes CDR1 MNHEY and CDR2 SVGAGI. The CDR3 DNA follows: TGTGCCAGCAGTTATGGGTGGGGACTTGAGAACACTGAAGCTTTCTTT. Translated, it gives CASSYGWGLENTEAFF.

The chain carries TRBV28 and TRBJ1-3; TRBD1 matches at 8 bases. Germline CDR1 reads MDHEN; CDR2 reads SYDVKM. The CDR3 has 16 residues. The trim removed 3 bases at V and 1 base at J, leaving 5 bases unmatched. The CDR3 coding sequence is TGTGCCAGCAGTTTTTATCAGGGGGCGTCTGGAAACACCATATATTTT. The encoded protein is CASSFYQGASGNTIYF.

The genes are TRBV6-5 and TRBJ2-2; D may be TRBD1 (5 bases). Germline loops: CDR1 MNHEY, CDR2 SVGAGI. V was shortened by 3 bases and J by 0 bases, with 8 bases between the two germline ends. This CDR3 spans 15 amino acids. CDR3 protein: CASSYGRANTGELFF. CDR3 DNA sequence: TGTGCCAGCAGTTATGGCAGGGCGAACACCGGGGAGCTGTTTTTT.

V and J are TRBV7-9 and TRBJ2-1; 12 nucleotides agree with TRBD1. The CDR3 is 19 amino acids. Germline V gives CDR1 SEHNR, CDR2 FQNEAQ (reference sequence). Trimming at V came to 4 bases and at J to 5 bases, leaving 15 bases not matched to a gene. CDR3 amino acids: CASSYLRDRGLRGNNEQFF. The CDR3 DNA follows: TGTGCCAGCAGCTATCTCCGGGACAGGGGGCTAAGGGGGAACAATGAGCAGTTCTTC.

The chain carries TRBV7-3 and TRBJ2-7, with D perhaps TRBD1 (6 bases). Trimming took off 2 bases at V and 2 bases at J, with 16 bases between the two ends. The CDR3 has 16 amino acids. CDR1 and CDR2 (germline): SGHTA, FQGTGA. The CDR3 nucleotides are TGTGCCAGCAGCTTACGGCCAGGGGTAGGGACCTACGAGCAGTACTTC. Translated, it gives CASSLRPGVGTYEQYF.

The genes are TRBV7-9 and TRBJ2-1, with D possibly being TRBD2 (5 bases). Deletions cut 1 base from V and 8 bases from J, with 24 bases between. The germline CDR1 and CDR2 sequences are SEHNR and FQNEAQ (reference sequence). The CDR3 runs 18 residues. The CDR3 region has the DNA TGTGCCAGCAGCTTAGAGGCGTGGGTACCGATAAGTAGCGATGAGCAGTTCTTC. This encodes CASSLEAWVPISSDEQFF.

This clone was seen just once. The chain links TRBV14 to TRBJ2-2; D possibly corresponds to TRBD1 (5 bases). The V and J ends lost 7 bases and 6 bases respectively, with 12 bases between them. Germline V gene sequence: CDR1 SGHDN, CDR2 FVKESK. This CDR3 comprises 13 residues. The CDR3 sequence is CASNPTGSGELFF. The CDR3 DNA reads TGTGCCAGCAACCCTACAGGATCCGGGGAGCTGTTTTTT.

The chain has TRBV6-5 and TRBJ2-2, with unresolved D. The CDR3 spans 14 residues. Deletions cut 6 bases from V and 0 bases from J, with 8 bases between. CDR1 MNHEY and CDR2 SVGAGI come from the germline V gene. CDR3 sequence: CASRYLPNTGELFF. In nucleotides, the CDR3 is TGTGCCAGCAGGTATCTCCCGAACACCGGGGAGCTGTTTTTT.

The chain couples TRBV7-3 to TRBJ1-3, with D uncertain. V lost 5 bases and J lost 1, with 9 bases in between. The CDR3 runs 14 residues. Germline V gene lookup returns CDR1 SGHTA and CDR2 FQGTGA. CDR3 amino acids: CASSPTPSGNTIYF. DNA of the CDR3: TGTGCCAGCAGCCCGACACCGTCTGGAAACACCATATATTTT.

V usage is TRBV5-1 and J usage is TRBJ2-1, with 8 bases that match TRBD2. Germline V gene data show CDR1 as SGHRS and CDR2 as YFSETQ. The CDR3 totals 14 residues. V was pared by 2 bases and J by 8 bases, with 6 bases of the junction left unmatched. The CDR3 coding sequence is TGCGCCAGCAGCTTAACAGCGGGGGCCGATGAGCAGTTCTTC. Translated: CASSLTAGADEQFF.

The chain recombines TRBV7-8 with TRBJ1-6; D is unresolved. The germline gives CDR1 SGHVS, CDR2 FQNEAQ. With 2 bases removed from V and 2 bases from J, the gap between germline ends came to 7 bases. This CDR3 is built from 15 residues. The CDR3 protein is CASSLKLAYNSPLHF. The CDR3 coding sequence is TGTGCCAGCAGCTTAAAGTTAGCCTATAATTCACCCCTCCACTTT.

The rearrangement uses TRBV29-1 and TRBJ1-2, with 7 nucleotides matching TRBD1. The CDR3 loop spans 11 amino acids. Looked up from germline, CDR1 is SQVTM and CDR2 is ANQGSEA. V gave up 6 bases and J gave up 9 bases; unmatched junction bases: 7. The CDR3 is CSVTDRSSYTF. The CDR3 DNA reads TGCAGCGTGACGGACAGGTCGAGCTACACCTTC.

The rearrangement uses TRBV13 and TRBJ1-2; the D gene is possibly TRBD1 (6 bases). V was pared by 3 bases and J by 4 bases, with 12 bases between. The germline V gene encodes CDR1 PRHDT and CDR2 FYEKMQ (reference sequence). There are 14 residues in the CDR3. The chain's CDR3 is CASSLDSIPYGYTF. The DNA of the CDR3 is TGTGCCAGCAGCTTGGACAGCATTCCCTATGGCTACACCTTC.

The chain carries TRBV5-1 and TRBJ2-1; 8 bases line up with TRBD2. The V gene end was trimmed by 6 bases and the J gene end by 4 bases; junction bases not matched to a gene: 18. CDR3 size: 18 residues. Looked up from germline, CDR1 is SGHRS and CDR2 is YFSETQ. The CDR3 DNA reads TGCGCCAGCAAAGGGGAACTAGCGGAACGGGGCGTTTACAATGAGCAGTTCTTC. Encoded protein: CASKGELAERGVYNEQFF.

This chain links TRBV12-5 with TRBJ2-2, with 12 bases that match TRBD2. Germline V gene lookup returns CDR1 LGHNT and CDR2 FRNRAP. The CDR3 is made up of 17 amino acids. V dropped 7 bases and J dropped 6; count of bases not matched to a gene: 12. The CDR3 DNA reads as TGTGCTAGTGCCAAGACTAGCGGGAGTTCGATATCCGGGGAGCTGTTTTTT. Amino acids: CASAKTSGSSISGELFF.

The V gene is TRBV7-9, the J gene TRBJ2-2; 9 bases agree with TRBD2. Per germline, CDR1 SEHNR and CDR2 FQNEAQ (reference sequence). The V and J ends lost 3 bases and 4 bases, in that order; junction bases with no gene match: 12. CDR3 size: 18 residues. CDR3 nucleotide sequence: TGTGCCAGCAGCTTGATACTAGCGGGTCCTCAGAGCACCGGGGAGCTGTTTTTT. Translated: CASSLILAGPQSTGELFF. Together with reference TRBV7-9 and TRBJ2-2, the CDR3 gives the full variable domain: DTGVSQNPRHKITKRGQNVTFRCDPISEHNRLYWYRQTLGQGPEFLTYFQNEAQLEKSRLLSDRFSAERPKGSFSTLEIQRTEQGDSAMYLCASSLILAGPQSTGELFFGEGSRLTVL.

V and J are TRBV5-1 and TRBJ2-2; TRBD2 aligns across 12 bases. This CDR3 is 19 amino acids long. The germline V gene encodes CDR1 SGHRS and CDR2 YFSETQ. J gave up 1 base and V 4 bases, and 11 bases lay outside the gene matches. The CDR3 nucleotides read TGCGCCAGCAGCCAAGGACTAGCGGGACCGTACCTGAACACCGGGGAGCTGTTTTTT. It is translated as CASSQGLAGPYLNTGELFF.

The J gene is TRBJ1-2, the V gene TRBV14, with D perhaps TRBD1 (5 bases). The V end lost 1 base, the J end lost 2 bases, and 11 bases lay between the germline ends. Germline V gene data show CDR1 as SGHDN and CDR2 as FVKESK. This CDR3 has 15 residues. CDR3 nucleotides: TGTGCCAGCAGCCAAGTACGCGGGGCGAACTATGGCTACACCTTC. Encoded protein: CASSQVRGANYGYTF.

The chain couples TRBV11-3 to TRBJ1-1; D remains unclear. V dropped 3 bases and J dropped 3 bases, with 8 bases sitting between them. Germline V gene sequence: CDR1 SGHNT, CDR2 YENEEA. The CDR3 covers 13 residues. The CDR3 spells CASSFFGDTEAFF. CDR3 coding DNA: TGTGCCAGCAGCTTTTTCGGGGACACTGAAGCTTTCTTT.

The chain has TRBV5-5 and TRBJ1-1, with no clear D. V was pared by 4 bases and J by 5 bases, with 18 bases between. The V gene's germline CDR1 is SGHKS and CDR2 YYEKEE (reference sequence). The CDR3 is made up of 15 amino acids. The CDR3: CASSPRALSGTEAFF. The CDR3 DNA sequence: TGTGCCAGCAGCCCACGGGCACTCTCGGGGACTGAAGCTTTCTTT. Supplemented by reference TRBV5-5 and TRBJ1-1, the full variable domain reads DAGVTQSPTHLIKTRGQQVTLRCSPISGHKSVSWYQQVLGQGPQFIFQYYEKEERGRGNFPDRFSARQFPNYSSELNVNALLLGDSALYLCASSPRALSGTEAFFGQGTRLTVV.

The chain joins TRBV6-5 to TRBJ1-1; no clear D. The V gene lost 1 base and the J gene lost 6 bases, with 9 bases spanning the gap. The CDR3 has 13 residues. Germline CDR1 is MNHEY and CDR2 is SVGAGI. This CDR3 is CASSYFDGAEAFF. The CDR3 coding sequence is TGTGCCAGCAGTTACTTTGACGGGGCTGAAGCTTTCTTT.

This rearrangement joins TRBV5-1 to TRBJ1-1, with a possible D match to TRBD1 (6 bases). The CDR3 totals 22 residues. Trimming removed 0 bases at V and 0 bases at J, with 30 bases between. Germline CDR1 SGHRS, CDR2 YFSETQ. CDR3 in amino acids: CASSLEIVGQGQTSGMNTEAFF. The DNA of the CDR3 is TGCGCCAGCAGCTTGGAAATCGTCGGCCAGGGGCAGACCTCGGGGATGAACACTGAAGCTTTCTTT.

V usage is TRBV4-1 and J usage is TRBJ2-1; D not resolved. This CDR3 is built from 15 residues. Germline V gene lookup returns CDR1 MGHRA and CDR2 YSYEKL. Trimming left V 0 bases short and J 5 bases short, with 11 bases between. CDR3 region: CASSQEPDWHNEQFF. CDR3 DNA sequence: TGCGCCAGCAGCCAAGAGCCTGACTGGCACAATGAGCAGTTCTTC.

This sequence joins TRBV7-9 and TRBJ2-5; possibly TRBD1 for D (8 bases). Trimming left V 5 bases short and J 1 base short, with 17 bases between. The CDR3 length is 16 residues. Germline CDR1 is SEHNR and CDR2 is FQNEAQ (reference sequence). In DNA form, the CDR3 reads TGTGCCAGCAGCGTGACAGGGGCGGGGGCCCAAGAGACCCAGTACTTC. It yields the protein CASSVTGAGAQETQYF.

The count of this clone is one. The chain joins TRBV5-1 to TRBJ2-1; 16 bases line up with TRBD2. The CDR3 contains 20 residues. After removal of 3 bases from V and 7 bases from J, the junction contained 16 bases not matched to a gene. Germline CDR1 SGHRS, CDR2 YFSETQ. Written as DNA, the CDR3 is TGCGCCAGCAGCTCGCCACGCCCGGGACTAGCGGGAGGGTTCGTAAATGAGCAGTTCTTC. The encoded protein is CASSSPRPGLAGGFVNEQFF.

The chain couples TRBV7-6 to TRBJ2-2, with D possibly being TRBD1 (5 bases). The ends were cut back, 6 bases at V and 2 bases at J, with 13 bases in the middle. There are 15 residues in the CDR3. Germline V gives CDR1 SGHVS, CDR2 FNYEAQ. CDR3 protein: CASRDTGLNTGELFF. The CDR3 DNA reads TGTGCCAGCAGGGATACAGGATTAAACACCGGGGAGCTGTTTTTT.

This chain links TRBV6-6 with TRBJ2-1; tentative D call: TRBD2 (6 bases). V lost 7 bases to trimming and J lost 6 bases, with 22 bases between them. CDR1 is MNHNY, CDR2 SVGAGI, per germline (reference sequence). This CDR3 has 16 amino acids. CDR3 bases: TGTGCCAGCAAGCAGAGGGAGGCGGGAAGTCGCAATGAGCAGTTCTTC. As protein: CASKQREAGSRNEQFF.